This T cell receptor beta chain was found in a study of low-dose radiotherapy and immunotherapy resistance in tumors. Turning to the study itself: Intravenous cyclophosphamide 200 mg/m2 was given every two weeks, one day before radiation and immunotherapy.

Time point specified: after trial treatment. Stated treatment: LDRT plus nivolumab, ipilimumab, low-dose cyclophosphamide and aspirin (RACIN trial). Every donor's regimen consisted of nivolumab, ipilimumab, aspirin, low-dose cyclophosphamide and low-dose radiotherapy. Gene-specific TRAV and TRBV primers were used for first-strand cDNA, covering alpha and beta chains. Amplification, which lasted 15 to 20 PCR cycles, used a constant-region primer and V-primer adapter to amplify TCRs. MiXCR was run by TCRdb on the reads, yielding one entry per CDR3 protein. The table records nearly 60,000 distinct CDR3 sequences, about 25% of them present only once. This clonotype appeared many times. CDR3 length equals 16 residues. Germline trimming cut 4 bases from V and 1 base from J; bases unmatched to any gene: 8. The V gene's germline CDR1 is SGHDT and CDR2 YYEEEE.

The V call is TRBV5-6, the J call TRBJ2-5, with 9 bases that match TRBD1. The sequencing used PBMCs, collected after low-dose radiotherapy plus immunotherapy. The TCR was taken from a male donor with prostate cancer. This chain's CDR3 is CASSIRQGGIQETQYF. In DNA, the CDR3 is TGTGCCAGCAGCATTCGACAGGGGGGGATCCAAGAGACCCAGTACTTC.